These T cell receptor beta chains were read from a single sample in a study of metastatic and nonmetastatic thyroid tumors. TCRdb re-called the PCR reads with MiXCR. Of tens of thousands of clones listed, around 19% were seen once; the top ten hold 10% to 15%. The sequenced sample was blood. The receptors stem from a female donor with papillary thyroid cancer or a benign thyroid nodule (not recorded which). Some clones in this sample may be carry-over from other donors' samples. CDR3s include the opening cysteine and the closing phenylalanine or tryptophan. The order of the fields is D gene, J gene, clone size, V gene, CDR3 DNA, CDR3 protein. A D gene is named only where the DNA matches it firmly. Rows give clone size only sometimes, using once, few, many, or a class for an expanded clone.

D gene: -
J gene: TRBJ1-1
clone size: few
V gene: TRBV3-1
CDR3 DNA: TGTGCCAGCAGCCCTAGGGGGGGATGGACTGAAGCTTTCTTT
CDR3 protein: CASSPRGGWTEAFF

D gene: -
J gene: TRBJ1-4
clone size: many
V gene: TRBV12-3/TRBV12-4
CDR3 DNA: TGTGCCAGCAGTTTGGGCCGGCCAAATGAAAAACTGTTTTTT
CDR3 protein: CASSLGRPNEKLFF

D gene: -
J gene: TRBJ1-5
clone size: few
V gene: TRBV6-2/TRBV6-3
CDR3 DNA: TGTGCCAGCAGTTACCACACCATGGGTGACAATCAGCCCCAGCATTTT
CDR3 protein: CASSYHTMGDNQPQHF

D gene: -
J gene: TRBJ2-2
clone size: few
V gene: TRBV6-1
CDR3 DNA: TGTGCCAGCAGTCCTAGGGAGGTTGGGGATCTGTTTTTT
CDR3 protein: CASSPREVGDLFF

D gene: TRBD1
J gene: TRBJ2-2
clone size: -
V gene: TRBV20-1
CDR3 DNA: TGCAGTGCTAGAGATCGGGCGTCGGGACAGGGGAACACCGGGGAGCTGTTTTTT
CDR3 protein: CSARDRASGQGNTGELFF

D gene: -
J gene: TRBJ2-6
clone size: -
V gene: TRBV2
CDR3 DNA: TGTGCCAGCAGTCAACCGCTGCAGGCCCGGTTTGTGTCTGGGGCCAACGTCCTGACTTTC
CDR3 protein: CASSQPLQARFVSGANVLTF

D gene: -
J gene: TRBJ1-2
clone size: -
V gene: TRBV30
CDR3 DNA: TGTGCCTGGAGTGTTGGGGGCGGCTATGGCTACACCTTC
CDR3 protein: CAWSVGGGYGYTF

D gene: TRBD1
J gene: TRBJ1-1
clone size: many
V gene: TRBV18
CDR3 DNA: TGTGCCAGCTCACCAGACGGGCAGGGGGCTGAAGCTTTCTTT
CDR3 protein: CASSPDGQGAEAFF

D gene: TRBD2
J gene: TRBJ2-2
clone size: many
V gene: TRBV25-1
CDR3 DNA: TGTGCCAGCAGTAGCGGGAGTAACGGGGAGCTGTTTTTT
CDR3 protein: CASSSGSNGELFF

D gene: TRBD2
J gene: TRBJ2-1
clone size: -
V gene: TRBV7-7
CDR3 DNA: TGTGCTAGCAGCTATGGCAGTTTAGCGGGAGGCCCCAATGAGCAGTTCTTC
CDR3 protein: CASSYGSLAGGPNEQFF

D gene: -
J gene: TRBJ1-1
clone size: many
V gene: TRBV6-1
CDR3 DNA: TGTGCCACCTCCACGGGCAGGGGTGAAGCTTTCTTT
CDR3 protein: CATSTGRGEAFF

D gene: TRBD1
J gene: TRBJ2-7
clone size: many
V gene: TRBV7-6
CDR3 DNA: TGTGCCAGCAGCAACCGGACAGGGTCCAGAGCCTACGAGCAGTACTTC
CDR3 protein: CASSNRTGSRAYEQYF

D gene: -
J gene: TRBJ2-5
clone size: many
V gene: TRBV7-9
CDR3 DNA: TGTGCCAGCAGCTTGCCGGGACAACAAGAGACCCAGTACTTC
CDR3 protein: CASSLPGQQETQYF

D gene: TRBD2
J gene: TRBJ2-5
clone size: many
V gene: TRBV5-1
CDR3 DNA: TGCGCCAGCAGCTTGGAGCCAGCGGGAGCGGAAGAGACCCAGTACTTC
CDR3 protein: CASSLEPAGAEETQYF

D gene: TRBD2
J gene: TRBJ2-1
clone size: many
V gene: TRBV20-1
CDR3 DNA: TGCAGTGCCGGACTAGCGTTGAGCTCCTACAATGAGCAGTTCTTC
CDR3 protein: CSAGLALSSYNEQFF

D gene: TRBD1
J gene: TRBJ1-1
clone size: many
V gene: TRBV25-1
CDR3 DNA: TGTGCCAGCAGTGATATTGGGACAGGGAGGGCTGAAGCTTTCTTT
CDR3 protein: CASSDIGTGRAEAFF

D gene: -
J gene: TRBJ2-3
clone size: many
V gene: TRBV27
CDR3 DNA: TGTGCCAGCGTGGGTGCTCCTGACACAGATACGCAGTATTTT
CDR3 protein: CASVGAPDTDTQYF

D gene: TRBD1
J gene: TRBJ1-1
clone size: -
V gene: TRBV24-1
CDR3 DNA: TGTGCCACCAGTGATCCCGGGACAGGGGTTACGAACACTGAAGCTTTCTTT
CDR3 protein: CATSDPGTGVTNTEAFF

D gene: -
J gene: TRBJ2-1
clone size: many
V gene: TRBV30
CDR3 DNA: TGTGCCTGGAGTGTTTTTGGGGGAGATCGAATCAACAATGAGCAGTTCTTC
CDR3 protein: CAWSVFGGDRINNEQFF

D gene: TRBD2
J gene: TRBJ2-3
clone size: -
V gene: TRBV3-1
CDR3 DNA: TGTGCCAGCAGCCGAACTAGCGGGAGGGAAGATACGCAGTATTTT
CDR3 protein: CASSRTSGREDTQYF

D gene: -
J gene: TRBJ1-1
clone size: many
V gene: TRBV11-1
CDR3 DNA: TGTGCCAGCAGCTTAGCGTTGGGGGGCGAAATGAACACTGAAGCTTTCTTT
CDR3 protein: CASSLALGGEMNTEAFF

D gene: -
J gene: TRBJ1-3
clone size: -
V gene: TRBV30
CDR3 DNA: TGTGCCTGGAGCAAATGGGCAGGGTCTGGAAACACCATATATTTT
CDR3 protein: CAWSKWAGSGNTIYF

D gene: TRBD1
J gene: TRBJ2-7
clone size: many
V gene: TRBV5-4
CDR3 DNA: TGTGCCAGCAGCCCCCGGACAGGGGGCTACGAGCAGTACTTC
CDR3 protein: CASSPRTGGYEQYF

D gene: TRBD1
J gene: TRBJ1-2
clone size: -
V gene: TRBV2
CDR3 DNA: TGTGCCAGCAGGACAGGGGGCGCGGACTATGGCTACACCTTC
CDR3 protein: CASRTGGADYGYTF

D gene: -
J gene: TRBJ2-1
clone size: -
V gene: TRBV20-1
CDR3 DNA: TGCATTGCTAGGGCTATCAATGAGCAGTTCTTT
CDR3 protein: CIARAINEQFF

D gene: -
J gene: TRBJ2-1
clone size: many
V gene: TRBV6-1
CDR3 DNA: TGTGCCAGCACCTCCTATAATGAGCAGTTCTTC
CDR3 protein: CASTSYNEQFF

D gene: -
J gene: TRBJ1-5
clone size: -
V gene: TRBV3-1
CDR3 DNA: TGTGCCAGCAGCCAAGCCCTCGTGGGGCCCCAGCATTTT
CDR3 protein: CASSQALVGPQHF

D gene: TRBD1
J gene: TRBJ1-5
clone size: few
V gene: TRBV6-1
CDR3 DNA: TGTGCCAGCAGACAACCGGGACAGGGAATCCACAATCAGCCCCAGCATTTT
CDR3 protein: CASRQPGQGIHNQPQHF

D gene: TRBD1
J gene: TRBJ2-5
clone size: few
V gene: TRBV6-5
CDR3 DNA: TGTGCCAGCAGTTACTGGCAGGGGGCCCAAGAGACCCAGTACTTC
CDR3 protein: CASSYWQGAQETQYF

D gene: TRBD1
J gene: TRBJ1-3
clone size: many
V gene: TRBV28
CDR3 DNA: TGTGCCAGCAGCACCACAGGGGTCGGAAACACCATATATTTT
CDR3 protein: CASSTTGVGNTIYF

D gene: TRBD2
J gene: TRBJ2-5
clone size: -
V gene: TRBV5-1
CDR3 DNA: TGCGCCAGCAGGACCCGGGAGGCCCAAGAGACCCAGTACTTC
CDR3 protein: CASRTREAQETQYF

D gene: TRBD1
J gene: TRBJ1-1
clone size: many
V gene: TRBV19
CDR3 DNA: TGTGCCAGTAGTAAAGGACAGGGTAGCTACACTGAAGCTTTCTTT
CDR3 protein: CASSKGQGSYTEAFF

D gene: -
J gene: TRBJ1-2
clone size: many
V gene: TRBV25-1
CDR3 DNA: TGTGCCAGCAGGGTGGGGTATGGCTACACCTTC
CDR3 protein: CASRVGYGYTF

D gene: TRBD1
J gene: TRBJ2-7
clone size: many
V gene: TRBV11-3
CDR3 DNA: TGTGCCAGCAGCCACCTCGGACAGGGGGCAGGATACGAGCAGTACTTC
CDR3 protein: CASSHLGQGAGYEQYF

D gene: -
J gene: TRBJ2-2
clone size: once
V gene: TRBV14
CDR3 DNA: TGTGCCAGCAGCCAAGAGAAATGGACAGTAAACACCGGGGAGCTGTTTTTT
CDR3 protein: CASSQEKWTVNTGELFF

D gene: -
J gene: TRBJ2-1
clone size: -
V gene: TRBV4-1
CDR3 DNA: TGCGCCAGCAGCCAGCGGAGGAGCGAGCAGTTCTTC
CDR3 protein: CASSQRRSEQFF

D gene: TRBD2
J gene: TRBJ2-1
clone size: many
V gene: TRBV6-1
CDR3 DNA: TGTGCCAGCAGTTTGCGAGCGGGAGACCACAATGAGCAGTTCTTC
CDR3 protein: CASSLRAGDHNEQFF

D gene: TRBD2
J gene: TRBJ2-5
clone size: many
V gene: TRBV6-1
CDR3 DNA: TGTGCCAGCAGGCTTACTAGCGGGAGAGCAGAGACCCAGTACTTC
CDR3 protein: CASRLTSGRAETQYF

D gene: -
J gene: TRBJ2-5
clone size: -
V gene: TRBV19
CDR3 DNA: TGTGCCAGTGAAAATGGAGAGACCCAGTACTTC
CDR3 protein: CASENGETQYF